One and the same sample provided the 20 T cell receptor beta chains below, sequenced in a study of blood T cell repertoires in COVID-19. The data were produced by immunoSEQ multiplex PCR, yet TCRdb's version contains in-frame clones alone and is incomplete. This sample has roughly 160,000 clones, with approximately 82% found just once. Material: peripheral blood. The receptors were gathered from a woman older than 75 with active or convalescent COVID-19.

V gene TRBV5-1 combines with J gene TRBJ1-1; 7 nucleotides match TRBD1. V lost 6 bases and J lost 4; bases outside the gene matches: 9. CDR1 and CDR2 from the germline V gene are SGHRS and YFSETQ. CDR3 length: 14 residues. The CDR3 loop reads CASNLSGGGTEAFF. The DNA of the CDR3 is TGCGCCAGCAACCTATCAGGGGGTGGCACTGAAGCTTTCTTT.

As DNA, the CDR3 is TGTGCCAGCAGCCTCCGGGGAACTAATGAAAAACTGTTTTTT. This codes for CASSLRGTNEKLFF. The V gene is TRBV9, the J gene TRBJ1-4; D unclear. Between the trimmed V and J ends, which lost 4 bases and 1 base, there was a span of 8 bases. From germline, CDR1 is SGDLS and CDR2 YYNGEE. The CDR3 length is 14 residues.

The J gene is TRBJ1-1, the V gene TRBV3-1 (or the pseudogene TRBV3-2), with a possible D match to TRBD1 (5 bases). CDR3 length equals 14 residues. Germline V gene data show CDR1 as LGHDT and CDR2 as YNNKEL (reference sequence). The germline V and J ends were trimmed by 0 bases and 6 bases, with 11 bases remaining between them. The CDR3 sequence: CASSQERGIPEAFF. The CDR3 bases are TGTGCCAGCAGCCAAGAAAGGGGAATCCCTGAAGCTTTCTTT.

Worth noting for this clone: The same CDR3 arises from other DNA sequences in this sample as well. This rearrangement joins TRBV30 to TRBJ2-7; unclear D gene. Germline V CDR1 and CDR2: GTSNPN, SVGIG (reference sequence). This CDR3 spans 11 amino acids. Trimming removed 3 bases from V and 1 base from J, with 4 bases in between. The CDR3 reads CAWSRSYEQYF. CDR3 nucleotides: TGTGCCTGGAGCAGGTCCTACGAGCAGTACTTC. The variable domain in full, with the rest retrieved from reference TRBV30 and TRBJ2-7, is SQTIHQWPATLVQPVGSPLSLECTVEGTSNPNLYWYRQAAGRGLQLLFYSVGIGQISSEVPQNLSASRPQDRQFILSSKKLLLSDSGFYLCAWSRSYEQYFGPGTRLTVT.

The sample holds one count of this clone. CDR3 residues: CASSSRTDFTTPNTEAFF. The CDR3 bases are TGTGCCAGTAGTTCAAGGACAGACTTCACCACGCCGAACACTGAAGCTTTCTTT. The genes are TRBV19 and TRBJ1-1, with D maybe TRBD1 (6 bases). V lost 5 bases, J lost 1 base, and 23 bases lay in between. The CDR3 covers 18 residues. Germline V gene data show CDR1 as LNHDA and CDR2 as SQIVND (reference sequence).

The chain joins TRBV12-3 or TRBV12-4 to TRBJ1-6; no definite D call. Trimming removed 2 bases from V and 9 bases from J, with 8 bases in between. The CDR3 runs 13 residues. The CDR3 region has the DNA TGTGCCAGCAGTTTACAAGGAGGTTCACCCCTCCACTTT. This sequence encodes CASSLQGGSPLHF.

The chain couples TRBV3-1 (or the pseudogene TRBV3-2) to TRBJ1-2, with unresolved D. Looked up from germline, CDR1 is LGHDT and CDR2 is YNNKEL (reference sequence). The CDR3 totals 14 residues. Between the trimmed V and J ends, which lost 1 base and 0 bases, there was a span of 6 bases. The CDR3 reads CASSQGATNYGYTF. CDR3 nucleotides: TGTGCCAGCAGCCAAGGTGCGACTAACTATGGCTACACCTTC.

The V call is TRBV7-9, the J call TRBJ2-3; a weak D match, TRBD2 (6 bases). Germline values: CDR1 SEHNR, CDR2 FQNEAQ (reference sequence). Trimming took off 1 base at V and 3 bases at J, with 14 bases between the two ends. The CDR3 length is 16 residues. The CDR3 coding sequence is TGTGCCAGCAGCTTAGGATCGGAGGGCCGGACAGATACGCAGTATTTT. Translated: CASSLGSEGRTDTQYF. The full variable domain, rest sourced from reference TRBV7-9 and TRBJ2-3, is DTGVSQNPRHKITKRGQNVTFRCDPISEHNRLYWYRQTLGQGPEFLTYFQNEAQLEKSRLLSDRFSAERPKGSFSTLEIQRTEQGDSAMYLCASSLGSEGRTDTQYFGPGTRLTVL.

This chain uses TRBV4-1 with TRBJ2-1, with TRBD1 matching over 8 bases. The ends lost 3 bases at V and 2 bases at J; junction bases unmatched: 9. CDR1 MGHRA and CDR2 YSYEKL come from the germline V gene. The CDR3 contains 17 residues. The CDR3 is CASSHSLGQVAYNEQFF. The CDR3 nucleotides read TGCGCCAGCAGCCACTCCTTGGGACAGGTGGCCTACAATGAGCAGTTCTTC.

CDR3 in DNA: TGTGCCAGCAGCGTAGTATCTACAGGGGAGACCCAGTACTTC. Translating it yields CASSVVSTGETQYF. V is TRBV9 and J is TRBJ2-5, with D perhaps matching TRBD1 (6 bases). The length of the CDR3 is 14 residues. V lost 0 bases to trimming and J lost 5 bases, with 11 bases between them. Looked up from germline, CDR1 is SGDLS and CDR2 is YYNGEE.

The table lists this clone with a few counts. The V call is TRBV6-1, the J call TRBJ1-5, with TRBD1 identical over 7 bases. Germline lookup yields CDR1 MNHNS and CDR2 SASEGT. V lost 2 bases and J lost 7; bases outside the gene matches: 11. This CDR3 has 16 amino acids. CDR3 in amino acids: CASSELDRTRRQPQHF. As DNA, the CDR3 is TGTGCCAGCAGTGAACTGGACAGGACCCGGCGGCAGCCCCAGCATTTT.

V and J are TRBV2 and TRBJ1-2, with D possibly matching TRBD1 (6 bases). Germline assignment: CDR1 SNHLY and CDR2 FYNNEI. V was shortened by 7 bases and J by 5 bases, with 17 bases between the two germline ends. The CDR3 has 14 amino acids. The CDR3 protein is CASTSRTDLYGYTF. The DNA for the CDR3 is TGTGCCAGCACCTCTCGGACAGATCTATATGGCTACACCTTC.

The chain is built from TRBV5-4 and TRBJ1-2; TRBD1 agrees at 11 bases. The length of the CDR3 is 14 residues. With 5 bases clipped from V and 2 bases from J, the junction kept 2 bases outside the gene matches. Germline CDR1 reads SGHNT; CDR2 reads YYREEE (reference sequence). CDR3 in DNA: TGTGCCAGCAGTGGACAGGGGGCAAACTATGGCTACACCTTC. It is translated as CASSGQGANYGYTF.

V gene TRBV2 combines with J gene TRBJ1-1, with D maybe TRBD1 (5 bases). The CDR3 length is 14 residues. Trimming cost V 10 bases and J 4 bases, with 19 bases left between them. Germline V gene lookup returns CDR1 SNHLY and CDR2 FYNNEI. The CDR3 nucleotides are TGTGCCACCCAGGGACTGACTTGGGGCACTGAAGCTTTCTTT. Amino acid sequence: CATQGLTWGTEAFF.

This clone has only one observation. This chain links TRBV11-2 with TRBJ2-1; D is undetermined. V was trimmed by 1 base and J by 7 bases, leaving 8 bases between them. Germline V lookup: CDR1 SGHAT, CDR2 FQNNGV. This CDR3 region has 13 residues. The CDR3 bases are TGTGCCAGCAGCTTAGTATCGGGTAATGAGCAGTTCTTC. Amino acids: CASSLVSGNEQFF.

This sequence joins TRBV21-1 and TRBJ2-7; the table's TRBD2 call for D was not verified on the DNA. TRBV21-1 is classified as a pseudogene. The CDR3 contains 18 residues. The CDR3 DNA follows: TGTGCCAGCAGCAAACCGGGGACTAGCCCAACCGGAGGGGGCGAGCAGTACTTC. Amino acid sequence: CASSKPGTSPTGGGEQYF.

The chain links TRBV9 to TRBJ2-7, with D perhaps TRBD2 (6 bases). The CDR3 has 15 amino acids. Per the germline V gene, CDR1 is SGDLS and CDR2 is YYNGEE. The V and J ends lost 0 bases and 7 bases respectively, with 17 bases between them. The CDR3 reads CASSVDARTTWEQYF. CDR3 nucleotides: TGTGCCAGCAGCGTAGATGCCAGGACTACATGGGAGCAGTACTTC.

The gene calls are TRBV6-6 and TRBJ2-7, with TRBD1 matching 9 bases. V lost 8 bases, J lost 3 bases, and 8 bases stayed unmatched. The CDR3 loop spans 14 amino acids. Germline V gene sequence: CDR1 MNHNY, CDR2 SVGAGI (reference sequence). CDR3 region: CASGAGTGIYEQYF. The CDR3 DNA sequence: TGTGCCAGCGGAGCCGGGACAGGGATCTACGAGCAGTACTTC.

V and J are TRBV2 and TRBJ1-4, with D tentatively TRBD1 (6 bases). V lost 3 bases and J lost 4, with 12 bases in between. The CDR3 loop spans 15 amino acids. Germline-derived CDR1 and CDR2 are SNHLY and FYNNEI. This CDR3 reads CASSDSVGGNEKLFF. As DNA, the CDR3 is TGTGCCAGCAGTGATAGTGTAGGGGGTAATGAAAAACTGTTTTTT.

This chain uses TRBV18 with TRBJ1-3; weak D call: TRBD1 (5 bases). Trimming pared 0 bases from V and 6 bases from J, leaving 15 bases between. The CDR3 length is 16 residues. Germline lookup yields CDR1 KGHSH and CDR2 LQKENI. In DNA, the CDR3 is TGTGCCAGCTCACCACCGAGTTCGCAGGGCCAAAACACCATATATTTT. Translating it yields CASSPPSSQGQNTIYF.